The 31 T cell receptor beta chains below all came from one sample that was sequenced in a study of STAT3 mutations in large granular lymphocyte leukemia. Regarding the study as a whole: At least one immunodominant TCR beta clonotype appeared in every T-cell large granular lymphocyte leukemia patient.

Which antigens these TCRs recognize remains unknown. Sequenced by immunoSEQ multiplex PCR; TCRdb stores in-frame clones only, minus some. This table has about 42,000 clones, about three quarters appearing once. The source material was PBMCs. The receptor source for this set is a human donor with T large granular lymphocyte leukemia. Some clones in this sample may be carry-over from other donors' samples.

The chain is built from TRBV18 and TRBJ2-1; D possibly corresponds to TRBD2 (5 bases). The CDR3 loop spans 12 amino acids. Germline CDR1 KGHSH, CDR2 LQKENI. V was trimmed by 6 bases and J by 6 bases, leaving 9 bases between them. The CDR3 DNA is TGTGCCAGCTCTTTTGCGGGCAATGAGCAGTTCTTC. It translates to CASSFAGNEQFF.

Here the CDR3 reads CAYYQDLLAGSGGTQYF. CDR3 coding DNA: TGTGCCTACTACCAGGACTTACTAGCGGGGTCAGGAGGTACGCAGTATTTT. This chain joins TRBV5-4 and TRBJ2-3; 10 bases line up with TRBD2. The germline V gene has CDR1 SGHNT and CDR2 YYREEE (reference sequence). Trimming removed 10 bases from V and 8 bases from J; junction bases left unmatched: 22. This CDR3 is 17 amino acids long.

The chain couples TRBV28 to TRBJ1-5; D is unresolved. The germline gives CDR1 MDHEN, CDR2 SYDVKM. This CDR3 is 10 amino acids long. V was trimmed by 7 bases and J by 5 bases, leaving 3 bases between them. The CDR3 loop is CASNHQPQHF. The CDR3 DNA reads as TGTGCCAGCAATCATCAGCCCCAGCATTTT.

V and J are TRBV20-1 and TRBJ2-7; D may be TRBD2 (5 bases). Trimming cost V 5 bases and J 5 bases, with 7 bases left between them. Germline V gene lookup returns CDR1 DFQATT and CDR2 SNEGSKA (reference sequence). This CDR3 has 10 residues. The DNA for the CDR3 is TGCAGTGCTCTACTAGACGAGCAGTACTTC. This gives the protein CSALLDEQYF.

Only a few counts were recorded for this clone. The genes are TRBV10-3 and TRBJ1-6; D is undetermined. The V and J ends lost 6 bases and 8 bases respectively, with 8 bases between them. Germline V CDR1 and CDR2: ENHRY, SYGVKD. The CDR3 extends over 12 amino acids. The CDR3 bases are TGTGCCATCAGGACCACCGATTCACCCCTCCACTTT. Its translation is CAIRTTDSPLHF.

This chain joins TRBV7-9 and TRBJ2-1; the D call may be TRBD1 or TRBD2 (6 bases each). Germline CDR1 is SEHNR and CDR2 is FQNEAQ (reference sequence). This CDR3 has 12 residues. The ends were cut back, 4 bases at V and 7 bases at J, with 8 bases in the middle. This CDR3 reads CASSWGANEQFF. DNA for the CDR3: TGTGCCAGCAGCTGGGGGGCGAATGAGCAGTTCTTC.

This clone was seen only once. CDR3: CASSLDRGPLNEQFF. The CDR3 DNA follows: TGTGCCAGCAGTCTAGACAGGGGGCCCCTCAATGAGCAGTTCTTC. The chain carries TRBV2 and TRBJ2-1; 10 positions agree with TRBD1. The germline V gene has CDR1 SNHLY and CDR2 FYNNEI. V shed 5 bases, J shed 6 bases, and the junction held 7 bases outside the gene matches. The CDR3 length is 15 residues. Together with reference TRBV2 and TRBJ2-1, the CDR3 gives the full variable domain: EPEVTQTPSHQVTQMGQEVILRCVPISNHLYFYWYRQILGQKVEFLVSFYNNEISEKSEIFDDQFSVERPDGSNFTLKIRSTKLEDSAMYFCASSLDRGPLNEQFFGPGTRLTVL.

This clone is classed as medium-sized. This chain connects TRBV19 to TRBJ2-7; tentatively, D is TRBD1 or TRBD2 (5 bases each). Trimming left V 3 bases short and J 4 bases short, with 13 bases between. Germline-derived CDR1 and CDR2 are LNHDA and SQIVND (reference sequence). The CDR3 runs to 14 residues. The CDR3 spells CASSMVSGGYEQYF. The CDR3 bases are TGTGCCAGTAGTATGGTGTCTGGGGGTTACGAGCAGTACTTC.

The chain employs TRBV14 and TRBJ1-6; D is ambiguous. Per germline, CDR1 SGHDN and CDR2 FVKESK. The ends were cut back, 0 bases at V and 0 bases at J, with 15 bases in the middle. CDR3 size: 19 residues. Written as DNA, the CDR3 is TGTGCCAGCAGCCAAGATACGACTCTCAGCAGCTCCTATAATTCACCCCTCCACTTT. This translates into CASSQDTTLSSSYNSPLHF.

The genes are TRBV27 and TRBJ2-1, with 8 bases identical to TRBD2. V lost 3 bases to trimming and J lost 0 bases; unmatched junction nucleotides: 7. This CDR3 is 17 amino acids long. The V gene's germline CDR1 is MNHEY and CDR2 SMNVEV (reference sequence). CDR3 protein: CASSFWRGASSYNEQFF. The CDR3 nucleotides are TGTGCCAGCAGTTTTTGGCGGGGGGCTAGCTCCTACAATGAGCAGTTCTTC.

This chain uses TRBV7-2 with TRBJ2-7; TRBD2 is a possible D gene (6 bases). CDR3 size: 15 residues. V lost 5 bases, J lost 2 bases, and 16 bases lay in between. Germline values: CDR1 SGHTA, CDR2 FQGNSA. The CDR3 is CASSPGPSATYEQYF. The CDR3 nucleotides are TGTGCCAGCAGCCCCGGCCCTAGCGCCACCTACGAGCAGTACTTC.

This chain joins TRBV7-9 and TRBJ1-2; perhaps TRBD1 as D (5 bases). Trimming took 5 bases from V and 4 from J, leaving 14 bases between them. In germline, CDR1 is SEHNR, CDR2 FQNEAQ (reference sequence). This CDR3 is 14 amino acids long. CDR3 loop: CASSREQEVYGYTF. The DNA for the CDR3 is TGTGCCAGCAGCAGAGAACAGGAAGTCTATGGCTACACCTTC.

This chain joins TRBV4-2 and TRBJ1-2; the D is unclear. The CDR3 loop spans 14 amino acids. V was shortened by 1 base and J by 2 bases, with 8 bases between the two germline ends. CDR1 and CDR2 from the germline V gene are LGHNA and YNFKEQ. CDR3 amino acids: CASSQGPRNYGYTF. The CDR3 nucleotides are TGTGCCAGCAGCCAAGGCCCCAGGAACTATGGCTACACCTTC.

The V and J genes are TRBV18 and TRBJ1-1; D possibly corresponds to TRBD1 (5 bases). The V gene lost 1 base and the J gene lost 3 bases, with 12 bases spanning the gap. Germline CDR1 and CDR2: KGHSH and LQKENI. The CDR3 has 15 amino acids. The DNA of the CDR3 is TGTGCCAGCTCACCACGCGCGATGGGGGACACTGAAGCTTTCTTT. The encoded protein is CASSPRAMGDTEAFF.

The chain has TRBV30 and TRBJ2-5; TRBD1 matches 9 bases. Germline CDR1 GTSNPN, CDR2 SVGIG (reference sequence). Trimming removed 2 bases from V and 4 bases from J; junction bases left unmatched: 11. This CDR3 region has 16 residues. The CDR3 loop reads CAWSKNRGPRGETQYF. In nucleotides, the CDR3 is TGTGCCTGGAGTAAAAACAGGGGGCCCAGGGGAGAGACCCAGTACTTC.

V and J are TRBV7-2 and TRBJ2-7; TRBD2 matches at 9 bases. The germline gives CDR1 SGHTA, CDR2 FQGNSA. The CDR3 is 16 amino acids. V lost 3 bases to trimming and J lost 4 bases; unmatched junction nucleotides: 10. CDR3 DNA sequence: TGTGCCAGCAGCTTTAGCGGGGGAGCGATTAGTTACGAGCAGTACTTC. Its protein is CASSFSGGAISYEQYF.

V is TRBV9 and J is TRBJ1-2; 9 nucleotides line up with TRBD1. The CDR3 extends over 15 amino acids. Germline CDR1 and CDR2: SGDLS and YYNGEE. J was trimmed by 6 bases and V by 0 bases; bases with no gene match: 6. As DNA, the CDR3 is TGTGCCAGCAGCGTAGGCGGACAGGGGATAAATGGCTACACCTTC. It codes for CASSVGGQGINGYTF.

The chain has TRBV11-3 and TRBJ1-3; tentative D call: TRBD1 (6 bases). Trimming shortened V by 5 bases and J by 6 bases, and 20 bases separated the two germline ends. The germline gives CDR1 SGHNT, CDR2 YENEEA. The CDR3 consists of 16 residues. CDR3 amino acids: CASSPSDRREANTIYF. DNA for the CDR3: TGTGCCAGCAGCCCCTCGGACAGAAGAGAAGCAAACACCATATATTTT.

The chain carries TRBV9 and TRBJ2-3; D gene uncertain. Trimming removed 6 bases from V and 2 bases from J, with 16 bases in between. Germline V gene sequence: CDR1 SGDLS, CDR2 YYNGEE. The CDR3 totals 15 residues. The CDR3 nucleotides are TGTGCCAGCACCAATACTGCTTTCCACACAGATACGCAGTATTTT. It specifies CASTNTAFHTDTQYF.

This CDR3 reads CASSPFGRGGQETQYF. The CDR3 DNA is TGTGCCAGCTCACCATTCGGCAGGGGCGGGCAAGAGACCCAGTACTTC. This chain links TRBV18 with TRBJ2-5; D may be TRBD1 (6 bases). The CDR3 contains 16 residues. Trimming cost V 2 bases and J 2 bases, with 15 bases left between them. CDR1 is KGHSH and CDR2 is LQKENI in the germline V gene.

This clone occurred once. The chain has TRBV10-3 and TRBJ1-2; 10 nucleotides align to TRBD1. The CDR3 extends over 14 amino acids. The V and J ends lost 3 bases and 4 bases, in that order; junction bases with no gene match: 2. Germline V lookup: CDR1 ENHRY, CDR2 SYGVKD. The CDR3 is CAISEDRGPYGYTF. CDR3 nucleotide sequence: TGTGCCATCAGTGAAGACAGGGGGCCCTATGGCTACACCTTC.

The rearrangement uses TRBV30 and TRBJ1-2, with D hard to call. There are 13 residues in the CDR3. Germline CDR1 and CDR2: GTSNPN and SVGIG (reference sequence). Trimming took off 0 bases at V and 4 bases at J, with 9 bases between the two ends. CDR3 in amino acids: CAWSVSYRYGYTF. CDR3 coding DNA: TGTGCCTGGAGTGTATCATACCGCTATGGCTACACCTTC.

This rearrangement joins TRBV25-1 to TRBJ1-1; D ambiguous. CDR1 and CDR2 (germline): MGHDK, SYGVNS. V dropped 0 bases and J dropped 0 bases, with 8 bases sitting between them. This CDR3 is built from 15 residues. In DNA, the CDR3 is TGTGCCAGCAGTGAATATGGGCAGCTGAACACTGAAGCTTTCTTT. Encoded protein: CASSEYGQLNTEAFF.

V and J are TRBV18 and TRBJ1-2; tentative D call: TRBD1 (6 bases). The CDR3 sequence is 15 residues long. Germline CDR1 reads KGHSH; CDR2 reads LQKENI. V dropped 0 bases and J dropped 4 bases, with 12 bases sitting between them. CDR3 protein: CASSPPSTGFYGYTF. For the CDR3, the DNA is TGTGCCAGCTCACCACCGTCTACAGGGTTCTATGGCTACACCTTC.

V and J are TRBV28 and TRBJ1-5; D unresolved. Trimming stripped 2 bases from V and 9 bases from J, with 8 bases between. The CDR3 is 12 residues long. CDR1 and CDR2 from the germline V gene are MDHEN and SYDVKM. Here the CDR3 reads CASSLALGPQHF. Here the CDR3 DNA reads TGTGCCAGCAGTTTAGCCCTGGGGCCCCAGCATTTT.

The rearrangement links TRBV19 to TRBJ2-2; 9 bases are a match to TRBD1. CDR3 length: 16 residues. Germline CDR1 is LNHDA and CDR2 is SQIVND (reference sequence). V trimming: 5 bases; J trimming: 6 bases; junction bases outside the gene matches: 10. CDR3 sequence (DNA): TGTGCCAGTAGTCCCCAGGACAGGGGTTATCCCGGGGAGCTGTTTTTT. Protein sequence: CASSPQDRGYPGELFF.

This clone was counted only a few times. This sequence joins TRBV7-9 and TRBJ1-5; D unclear. The V and J ends lost 1 base and 6 bases respectively, with 4 bases between them. Germline CDR1 is SEHNR and CDR2 is FQNEAQ (reference sequence). This CDR3 spans 12 amino acids. The CDR3 region has the DNA TGTGCCAGCAGCTTAGACACTCAGCCCCAGCATTTT. It is translated as CASSLDTQPQHF.

This clone was picked up a small number of times. The chain recombines TRBV6-5 with TRBJ1-6, with 8 bases that match TRBD1. Germline V gene data show CDR1 as MNHEY and CDR2 as SVGAGI. This CDR3 is 15 amino acids long. V gave up 0 bases and J gave up 9 bases; unmatched junction bases: 4. CDR3 in DNA: TGTGCCAGCAGTTACTCTGGACAGGGCGGTTCACCCCTCCACTTT. As protein: CASSYSGQGGSPLHF.

The CDR3 sequence is CASGVAETQYF. The CDR3 DNA follows: TGTGCCAGCGGGGTAGCGGAGACCCAGTACTTC. The chain recombines TRBV2 with TRBJ2-5, with D perhaps TRBD2 (5 bases). Trimming cost V 8 bases and J 5 bases, with 9 bases left between them. Germline CDR1 and CDR2: SNHLY and FYNNEI. This CDR3 contains 11 residues.

This clone was counted a single time. This chain joins TRBV5-1 and TRBJ2-3; 10 nucleotides match TRBD2. CDR3 length equals 16 residues. Germline CDR1 SGHRS, CDR2 YFSETQ. V trimming: 1 base; J trimming: 4 bases; junction bases outside the gene matches: 6. CDR3 residues: CASSLRAGGHSDTQYF. The CDR3 nucleotides are TGCGCCAGCAGCTTGAGAGCGGGGGGGCATTCAGATACGCAGTATTTT.

V gene TRBV5-6 combines with J gene TRBJ2-3; D unclear. V was cut by 4 bases and J by 8 bases, with 14 bases left in between. From germline, CDR1 is SGHDT and CDR2 YYEEEE. This CDR3 has 13 residues. Written as DNA, the CDR3 is TGTGCCAGCAGCCCCTCGGCCCCGGGTACGCAGTATTTT. It yields the protein CASSPSAPGTQYF.